The rows below give T cell receptor beta chains drawn from one sample of a study of T-cell reconstitution after alpha-beta-depleted transplantation in children. TCRdb called the PCR reads again in MiXCR, with one record for every CDR3 protein. The sample includes around 960,000 distinct CDR3 sequences, about 26% of them seen just once. Sample: PBMCs, mostly from graft donor cells, taken 360 days after TCRalphabeta/CD19-depleted stem cell transplant. Every receptor here comes from a boy in the first two years of life who had a stem cell transplant for SCID, so the T cells may come from the graft donor. CDR3s include the opening cysteine and the closing phenylalanine or tryptophan. The D gene is left open where the match is weak. Size tells how often a clone was seen (once, few, many) or the class of an expanded clone, and some rows leave it out.

j_gene	d_gene	v_gene	abundance	CDR3nt	CDR3aa
TRBJ2-1	TRBD2	TRBV20-1	-	TGCAGTGCCCAAAGACTAGCGGATTCTTCGGAGCAGTTCTTC	CSAQRLADSSEQFF
TRBJ2-5	-	TRBV5-1	-	TGCGCCAGCAGCTTGGATGGCGGCAGGCGGGACCTCCGGGAGACCCAGTACTTC	CASSLDGGRRDLRETQYF
TRBJ2-7	-	TRBV11-1	once	TGTGCCAGCAGCTTAGTGGCCAGCCAGGGGGGCTCCTACGAGCAGTACTTC	CASSLVASQGGSYEQYF
TRBJ1-1	TRBD1	TRBV19	-	TGTGCCAGTAGTATGCCCGCAGGGGGGGACACTGAAGCTTTCTTT	CASSMPAGGDTEAFF
TRBJ2-2	-	TRBV18	-	TGTGCCAGCTCATCTCCCGGGCCCCACACCGGGGAGCTGTTTTTT	CASSSPGPHTGELFF
TRBJ2-7	-	TRBV5-1	-	TGCGCCAGCAGCCCCGGCGGGGTGGACGAGCAGTACTTC	CASSPGGVDEQYF
TRBJ2-7	-	TRBV2	-	TGTGCCAGCAGTATTCCCGGGGGTTCCTACGAGCAGTACTTC	CASSIPGGSYEQYF
TRBJ2-1	TRBD2	TRBV20-1	-	TGCAGTGCTGTAATGATAGGACTAGCGGGGGGAAATGAGCAGTTCTTC	CSAVMIGLAGGNEQFF
TRBJ2-7	-	TRBV20-1	few	TGCAGTGCTAACGCCCAGTCTTCCTACGAGCAGTACTTC	CSANAQSSYEQYF
TRBJ2-3	TRBD2	TRBV6-4	-	TGTGCCAGCAGTGTGGGGAGCGGGGCGGCAGATACGCAGTATTTT	CASSVGSGAADTQYF
TRBJ2-3	TRBD2	TRBV20-1	-	TGCAGTGCTAGGGTAGCGGGAAAAGCTAGCACAGATACGCAGTATTTT	CSARVAGKASTDTQYF
TRBJ1-2	TRBD1	TRBV29-1	-	TGCAGCGCGACAGGGGGTATCTATGGCTACACCTTC	CSATGGIYGYTF
TRBJ2-5	-	TRBV7-9	few	TGTGCCAGCAGCTTAGGTTGGGGACACAGCCAAGAGACCCAGTACTTC	CASSLGWGHSQETQYF
TRBJ2-7	-	TRBV5-1	-	TGCGCCAGCAGCTCTGGAGACAGGCGAACCTACGAGCAGTACTTC	CASSSGDRRTYEQYF
TRBJ2-6	TRBD1	TRBV28	-	TGTGCCAGCAATAGACAGGGTAATGGGGCCAACGTCCTGACTTTC	CASNRQGNGANVLTF
TRBJ2-1	TRBD1	TRBV9	-	TGTGCCAGCAGCTACAGGGGGAACAATGAGCAGTTCTTC	CASSYRGNNEQFF
TRBJ1-1	-	TRBV12-3/TRBV12-4	-	TGTGCCAGCAGAGCGGCGGTTATGAACACTGAAGCTTTCTTT	CASRAAVMNTEAFF
TRBJ1-1	-	TRBV5-1	-	TGCGCCAGCAGCCTTCAGGCTGCGAACGGTGCTGAAGCTTTCTTT	CASSLQAANGAEAFF
TRBJ1-2	-	TRBV12-3/TRBV12-4	-	TGTGCCAGCAGTTGGGTATTAAACTATGGCTACACCTTC	CASSWVLNYGYTF
TRBJ2-7	-	TRBV6-5	few	TGTGCCAGCAGTTACTCGGGGAAGGCCTCCTACGAGCAGTACTTC	CASSYSGKASYEQYF
TRBJ2-1	TRBD1	TRBV12-3/TRBV12-4	-	TGTGCCAGCAGTTCATCTCCGGACAGGGGGCCCTACAATGAGCAGTTCTTC	CASSSSPDRGPYNEQFF
TRBJ1-2	TRBD1	TRBV6-1	few	TGTGCCAGCAACAGGGGGGGGAGTAACTATGGCTACACCTTC	CASNRGGSNYGYTF
TRBJ2-4	-	TRBV25-1	-	TGTGCCAGCATGTATGGGGCCGGGGCCAAAAACATTCAGTACTTC	CASMYGAGAKNIQYF
TRBJ2-7	-	TRBV3-1	few	TGTGCCAGCAGCCCTCCCGGGTTAGCGGCCCCTTACGAGCAGTACTTC	CASSPPGLAAPYEQYF
TRBJ2-1	-	TRBV4-1	-	TGCGCCAGCAGCCCATCTTCTAGGGACAATGAGCAGTTCTTC	CASSPSSRDNEQFF
TRBJ2-7	TRBD1	TRBV20-1	-	TGCAGTGCTAGGCCTGACAGGGGCTCTTCCTACGAGCAGTACTTC	CSARPDRGSSYEQYF
TRBJ2-7	TRBD2	TRBV11-2	-	TGTGCCAGCAGCCCAGCAAGGACTAGGATGTTCTACGAGCAGTACTTC	CASSPARTRMFYEQYF
TRBJ2-7	-	TRBV6-5	few	TGTGCCAGCAGTTACTCTGGGGGTCCTTACGAGCAGTACTTC	CASSYSGGPYEQYF
TRBJ2-7	-	TRBV7-6	few	TGTGCCAGCAGCCTCCAACAGGGATGGAGCTCCTACGAGCAGTACTTC	CASSLQQGWSSYEQYF
TRBJ2-2	TRBD2	TRBV7-2	once	TGTGCCAGCAGCCGGGGGGACCGGGACACCGGGGAGCTGTTTTTT	CASSRGDRDTGELFF
TRBJ1-1	-	TRBV20-1	few	TGCAGTGCTAGGCGGTCGTTTTGGGGGGCGCTCACTGAAGCTTTCTTT	CSARRSFWGALTEAFF
TRBJ2-7	-	TRBV20-1	-	TGCAGTGCTAGCCCGGGACACCAAACCTACGAGCAGTACTTC	CSASPGHQTYEQYF
TRBJ2-5	-	TRBV6-6	many	TGTGCCAGCAGTTACGCCCAAGAGACCCAGTACTTC	CASSYAQETQYF
TRBJ2-1	-	TRBV12-3/TRBV12-4	few	TGTGCCAGCACCTTAGCCCCCCTGAGGGGTACAGGTAATGGGCAGTTCTTC	CASTLAPLRGTGNGQFF
TRBJ2-1	-	TRBV7-2	-	TGTGCCAGCAGCTATGGTGTGGGTGAGCAGTTCTTC	CASSYGVGEQFF
TRBJ2-1	TRBD2	TRBV5-1	-	TGCGCCAGCAGCTTGCCCGGGGGACTAGCTGCGAATGAGCAGTTCTTC	CASSLPGGLAANEQFF
TRBJ2-5	TRBD2	TRBV3-1	-	TGTGCCAGCAGCCAGGGGTTGACGGGGGGGCCTGAGACCCAGTACTTC	CASSQGLTGGPETQYF
TRBJ2-1	-	TRBV5-1	many	TGCGCCAGCAGCTTGGTGGGGGTCTCCTACAATGAGCAGTTCTTC	CASSLVGVSYNEQFF
TRBJ2-5	-	TRBV4-1	few	TGCGCCAGCAGAACGACGACCGAGTACCAAGAGACCCAGTACTTC	CASRTTTEYQETQYF
TRBJ2-1	TRBD2	TRBV12-3/TRBV12-4	few	TGTGCCAGCAGTTTACTAGCGGGGGGAAGTGAGCAGTTCTTT	CASSLLAGGSEQFF
TRBJ2-2	-	TRBV20-1	few	TGCAGTGCAAGGGGTGGAGCACTCACCGGGGAGCTGTTTTTT	CSARGGALTGELFF
TRBJ2-3	-	TRBV2	once	TGTGCCAGCAGTATAGCTAGTTCGACACTTCATTTT	CASSIASSTLHF
TRBJ1-5	-	TRBV7-8	-	TGTGCCAGCAGCACAAGTCACGGGGAGGTGGAACAGCCCCAGCATTTT	CASSTSHGEVEQPQHF
TRBJ1-1	-	TRBV5-1	-	TGCGCCAGCAGCTTGGCCTGGGGCGGAACCACTGAAGCTTTCTTT	CASSLAWGGTTEAFF
TRBJ1-5	-	TRBV6-1	few	TGTGCCAGCAGTGGCTTTCGTGATCAGCCCCAGCATTTT	CASSGFRDQPQHF
TRBJ2-5	-	TRBV4-3	-	TGCGCCAGCAGCCGCCGGGACGGACAAGAGACCCAGTACTTC	CASSRRDGQETQYF
TRBJ2-3	-	TRBV20-1	-	TGCAGTGGTCGGCGACCGGGCACAGATACGCAGTATTTT	CSGRRPGTDTQYF
TRBJ2-5	TRBD2	TRBV28	many	TGTGCCAGCAGTTCCGGGGGTGCTAGCGGATCTCAAGAGACCCAGTACTTC	CASSSGGASGSQETQYF
TRBJ1-1	-	TRBV5-1	-	TGCGCCAGCAGCGACAGAAGGACGAACACTGAAGCTTTCTTT	CASSDRRTNTEAFF